The 25 T cell receptor beta chains presented below share a single source sample, sequenced in a study of T-cell reconstitution after alpha-beta-depleted transplantation in children. Library preparation (for TCRbeta) was performed with unique molecular identifiers. Each CDR3 protein is one row after TCRdb ran MiXCR on the PCR reads. The sample yields just under 250,000 distinct CDR3 sequences, about 25% seen once. Source: PBMCs, taken before TCRalphabeta/CD19-depleted stem cell transplant. These receptors originate from a girl aged 2-10 years with Fanconi anemia, due to receive a stem cell transplant.

The rearrangement links TRBV7-2 to TRBJ2-2, with D tentatively TRBD2 (6 bases). The CDR3 has 14 residues. The V gene lost 1 base and the J gene lost 4 bases, with 7 bases spanning the gap. Per the germline V gene, CDR1 is SGHTA and CDR2 is FQGNSA. DNA for the CDR3: TGTGCCAGCAGCTTAGTCGGGAGCACCGGGGAGCTGTTTTTT. It translates to CASSLVGSTGELFF.

The gene calls are TRBV29-1 and TRBJ2-1; D is ambiguous. V lost 2 bases and J lost 5, with 7 bases in between. This CDR3 comprises 12 residues. CDR1 and CDR2 from the germline V gene are SQVTM and ANQGSEA. The CDR3 region is CSVEFGDNEQFF. CDR3 nucleotides: TGCAGCGTTGAATTTGGCGACAATGAGCAGTTCTTC.

This clonotype was seen many times. This chain links TRBV12-3 or TRBV12-4 with TRBJ2-7; D ambiguous. Trimming left V 5 bases short and J 0 bases short, with 14 bases between. The CDR3 has 15 residues. CDR3 amino acids: CASSPDLLNSYEQYF. As DNA, the CDR3 is TGTGCCAGCAGTCCCGACCTGCTTAACTCCTACGAGCAGTACTTC.

This clonotype was detected only once. The chain uses TRBV20-1 and TRBJ1-4; D is ambiguous. This CDR3 is built from 14 residues. Germline-derived CDR1 and CDR2 are DFQATT and SNEGSKA (reference sequence). V was clipped by 3 bases and J by 0 bases, with 8 bases between them. CDR3 loop: CSARSDATNEKLFF. The DNA of the CDR3 is TGCAGTGCTAGGTCAGATGCAACTAATGAAAAACTGTTTTTT.

This clonotype was found a few times. The V and J genes are TRBV3-1 and TRBJ2-1; 10 nucleotides align to TRBD1. Unmatched junction bases numbered 0, after V lost 4 bases and J lost 3 bases. The CDR3 has 14 amino acids. Germline assignment: CDR1 LGHDT and CDR2 YNNKEL (reference sequence). The CDR3 DNA reads TGTGCCAGCAGCCGGGACAGGGGCTACAATGAGCAGTTCTTC. Amino acid sequence: CASSRDRGYNEQFF.

The chain couples TRBV29-1 to TRBJ2-3; D is perhaps TRBD1 (6 bases). V lost 7 bases and J 3 bases, leaving 8 bases between the germline ends. From germline, CDR1 is SQVTM and CDR2 ANQGSEA. The CDR3 extends over 11 amino acids. The CDR3 is CSGDRTDTQYF. The CDR3 nucleotides read TGCAGCGGAGACAGGACAGATACGCAGTATTTT.

CDR3 amino acids: CSARGTSGHNYNEQFF. The CDR3 DNA reads as TGCAGTGCTAGGGGGACTAGCGGCCATAACTACAATGAGCAGTTCTTC. The V gene is TRBV20-1, the J gene TRBJ2-1; 11 nucleotides match TRBD2. The CDR3 extends over 16 amino acids. Germline loops: CDR1 DFQATT, CDR2 SNEGSKA (reference sequence). V trimming: 3 bases; J trimming: 3 bases; junction bases outside the gene matches: 7.

This clonotype has at least ten counts. The chain carries TRBV7-2 and TRBJ2-7; 8 bases line up with TRBD1. The CDR3 consists of 16 residues. Germline-derived CDR1 and CDR2 are SGHTA and FQGNSA. Unmatched junction bases numbered 6, after V lost 1 base and J lost 1 base. The CDR3 reads CASSLGWDRLSYEQYF. The DNA for the CDR3 is TGTGCCAGCAGCTTAGGTTGGGACAGGCTTTCCTACGAGCAGTACTTC.

This clonotype was counted ten times or more. V gene TRBV12-3 or TRBV12-4 combines with J gene TRBJ2-7; D is undetermined. The V and J ends lost 3 bases and 2 bases respectively, with 11 bases between them. The CDR3 loop spans 14 amino acids. The CDR3 DNA sequence: TGTGCCAGCAGTTTGGCTCTGGGTCCCTACGAGCAGTACTTC. It specifies CASSLALGPYEQYF.

This clonotype has only a few counts. V and J are TRBV10-3 and TRBJ2-1; D might be TRBD2 (7 bases). CDR1 ENHRY and CDR2 SYGVKD come from the germline V gene. V shed 3 bases and J shed 4 bases, with 25 bases lying between them. The CDR3 runs to 19 residues. Written as DNA, the CDR3 is TGTGCCATCAGTGAAAAAGTACAGGGAGGGCACCTAGGGTACAATGAGCAGTTCTTC. Translation: CAISEKVQGGHLGYNEQFF.

In DNA, the CDR3 is TGTGCCAGCAGCTTATGGGCCAGGGGGCTAAGTTCACCCCTCCACTTT. It encodes CASSLWARGLSSPLHF. The chain employs TRBV7-2 and TRBJ1-6; 8 bases agree with TRBD1. CDR3 length: 16 amino acids. The germline V gene encodes CDR1 SGHTA and CDR2 FQGNSA. V gave up 2 bases and J gave up 9 bases; unmatched junction bases: 9.

This clonotype was picked up many times. The rearrangement uses TRBV29-1 and TRBJ2-1; D is uncertain. With 7 bases removed from V and 10 bases from J, the gap between germline ends came to 14 bases. The CDR3 extends over 11 amino acids. CDR1 is SQVTM and CDR2 is ANQGSEA in the germline V gene. This CDR3 is CSASVSEEQFF. The CDR3 DNA sequence: TGCAGCGCCTCCGTGTCGGAGGAGCAGTTCTTC.

The genes are TRBV20-1 and TRBJ2-1, with D maybe TRBD2 (5 bases). Germline lookup yields CDR1 DFQATT and CDR2 SNEGSKA (reference sequence). This CDR3 has 14 amino acids. V was shortened by 6 bases and J by 9 bases, with 21 bases between the two germline ends. In DNA form, the CDR3 reads TGCAGTGCCCCTGCCGGGATTTCGACGGGTGAGCAGTTCTTC. Translated: CSAPAGISTGEQFF.

The genes are TRBV28 and TRBJ1-2; 10 nucleotides align to TRBD1. Germline trimming cut 5 bases from V and 6 bases from J; bases unmatched to any gene: 9. Germline CDR1 is MDHEN and CDR2 is SYDVKM. The CDR3 consists of 15 residues. The CDR3, as DNA: TGTGCCAGCAGTGGCTCGGGACAGGGGTATAATGGCTACACCTTC. Its protein is CASSGSGQGYNGYTF.

This clonotype was seen a few times. The chain employs TRBV4-2 and TRBJ1-3; D possibly corresponds to TRBD1 (5 bases). Trimming stripped 2 bases from V and 0 bases from J, with 11 bases between. Germline-derived CDR1 and CDR2 are LGHNA and YNFKEQ. The CDR3 loop spans 16 amino acids. The CDR3 reads CASSQRDSFSGNTIYF. CDR3 nucleotides: TGTGCCAGCAGCCAACGAGACAGTTTCTCTGGAAACACCATATATTTT.

This clonotype was found once. V and J are TRBV20-1 and TRBJ2-5; no firm D call. Trimming cost V 6 bases and J 5 bases, with 13 bases left between them. Per the germline V gene, CDR1 is DFQATT and CDR2 is SNEGSKA (reference sequence). CDR3 length: 12 amino acids. The CDR3 here is CSAPRPFETQYF. The CDR3 coding sequence is TGCAGTGCCCCCCGGCCCTTCGAGACCCAGTACTTC.

The table lists this clonotype with many counts. This rearrangement joins TRBV12-3 or TRBV12-4 to TRBJ2-5, with D unclear. V shed 7 bases and J shed 3 bases, with 15 bases lying between them. The CDR3 covers 14 residues. The CDR3 DNA sequence: TGTGCCAGCACCTTCCGCGGCAGAGAAGAGACCCAGTACTTC. It specifies CASTFRGREETQYF.

This clonotype was counted a few times. The chain links TRBV20-1 to TRBJ1-5; 9 bases line up with TRBD1. V shed 0 bases, J shed 4 bases, and the junction held 1 base outside the gene matches. The CDR3 consists of 14 residues. Germline V gene sequence: CDR1 DFQATT, CDR2 SNEGSKA (reference sequence). The CDR3 DNA is TGCAGTGCTAGAGAGGGACAGGGTAATCAGCCCCAGCATTTT. Its translation is CSAREGQGNQPQHF.

The chain combines TRBV20-1 with TRBJ2-1; weak D call: TRBD2 (5 bases). Germline V gene sequence: CDR1 DFQATT, CDR2 SNEGSKA (reference sequence). The germline V and J ends were trimmed by 3 bases and 4 bases, with 10 bases remaining between them. This CDR3 spans 13 amino acids. CDR3 loop: CSASASGYNEQFF. The CDR3 DNA reads TGCAGTGCTAGCGCCTCGGGGTACAATGAGCAGTTCTTC.

This clonotype was seen more than once but under ten times. J is TRBJ2-1 and V is TRBV27; D is uncertain. Germline lookup yields CDR1 MNHEY and CDR2 SMNVEV (reference sequence). The CDR3 consists of 15 residues. Trimming took off 0 bases at V and 0 bases at J, with 6 bases between the two ends. The CDR3 sequence is CASSLSISSYNEQFF. CDR3 DNA: TGTGCCAGCAGTTTATCGATAAGCTCCTACAATGAGCAGTTCTTC.

The table lists this clonotype with a few counts. The V and J genes are TRBV28 and TRBJ2-7; the match to TRBD2 covers 7 bases. CDR3 length: 15 amino acids. Germline CDR1 reads MDHEN; CDR2 reads SYDVKM. V shed 3 bases and J 4 bases; nucleotides not matched to a gene: 9. CDR3 in amino acids: CASSFPPGGGYEQYF. CDR3 nucleotides: TGTGCCAGCAGTTTTCCTCCGGGAGGCGGGTACGAGCAGTACTTC.

In regard to this clonotype: A read error is possible here, since a much larger clone lies one base away. This chain uses TRBV12-3 or TRBV12-4 with TRBJ2-1; D gene unclear. The CDR3 is 12 residues long. The CDR3 sequence is CASSLGRREEFF. CDR3 bases: TGTGCCAGCAGTTTAGGCAGACGTGAGGAGTTCTTC.

This clonotype has ten or more counts. The chain has TRBV29-1 and TRBJ2-3; tentative D call: TRBD1 (6 bases). Trimming removed 5 bases from V and 2 bases from J, with 8 bases in between. The V gene's germline CDR1 is SQVTM and CDR2 ANQGSEA. CDR3 length equals 12 residues. CDR3: CSVTGNTDTQYF. DNA of the CDR3: TGCAGCGTTACAGGGAACACAGATACGCAGTATTTT.

The CDR3 sequence is CASSLRTGRNWEQFF. In nucleotides, the CDR3 is TGTGCCAGCAGTTTACGGACAGGGCGGAATTGGGAGCAGTTCTTC. The rearrangement links TRBV27 to TRBJ2-1; 8 bases are shared with TRBD1. CDR3 length: 15 residues. The germline V gene has CDR1 MNHEY and CDR2 SMNVEV (reference sequence). The V segment lost 2 bases and the J segment 10 bases; nucleotides outside the gene matches: 10.

The chain recombines TRBV20-1 with TRBJ2-7; D gene unclear. Germline V gene sequence: CDR1 DFQATT, CDR2 SNEGSKA (reference sequence). This CDR3 contains 12 residues. V was cut by 0 bases and J by 2 bases, with 5 bases left in between. CDR3 DNA: TGCAGTGCTAGAGATCACCCCTACGAGCAGTACTTC. Amino acids: CSARDHPYEQYF.